This T cell receptor beta chain was sequenced for a study of monozygotic twins with inflammatory bowel disease. Study-level points and caveats: The authors found no support for a single strong IBD-associated signal or clonotype.

As for this clonotype: Its antigen is currently unknown.

The quantity of total RNA per TCR library was 3500 ng. Reanalyzing the 5' RACE reads, TCRdb keeps one entry per CDR3 protein, without DNA. In all, the sample yields about 160,000 distinct CDR3 sequences. Whole blood without T cell sorting served as the source of isolated total RNA. The CDR3 sequence is 17 residues long. CDR1 is SGHDT, CDR2 YYEEEE, per germline. The chain has TRBV5-6 and TRBJ2-5; TCRdb picks TRBD1, but there is no DNA to check that call. This sequence originates from a human donor with ulcerative colitis or Crohn's disease, or a healthy co-twin of an affected twin (not recorded which). Sequencing was done on a sample of blood. CDR3 sequence reads: CASSSVRDRGRSETQYF. Full variable domain (outside the CDR3, taken from reference TRBV5-6 and TRBJ2-5): DAGVTQSPTHLIKTRGQQVTLRCSPKSGHDTVSWYQQALGQGPQFIFQYYEEEERQRGNFPDRFSGHQFPNYSSELNVNALLLGDSALYLCASSSVRDRGRSETQYFGPGTRLLVL.